This TCR beta chain was obtained from a study of blood T cell repertoires in COVID-19. Study-wide background: Spain, Italy and the United States supplied samples that represented acute and convalescent COVID-19.

Among Cohort 3 donors, those recovered had two negative PCRs, clearance, or symptom resolution. Original processing methods: Estimates of nucleated cell counts were drawn from the amplification of reference gene primers. Here immunoSEQ multiplex PCR was the method, and the copy in TCRdb shows in-frame clones only, minus some. The DNA was the basis for D and trimming; V, J and clone size are from that table. The sample contains fewer than 350,000 clones, approximately 89% of which appear only once. Sequencing input: PBMCs or T cells enriched from blood (not recorded which). This TCR was sampled from a woman in her forties who had recovered from COVID-19.

The CDR3 DNA reads as TGTGCCAGCAGCGGGGGCGGGACTTCCCCCTACGAGCAGTACTTC. This gives the protein CASSGGGTSPYEQYF. The V and J genes are TRBV9 and TRBJ2-7, with TRBD2 as a possible D gene (6 bases). The CDR3 loop spans 15 amino acids. Germline V gene sequence: CDR1 SGDLS, CDR2 YYNGEE. V lost 3 bases, J lost 2 bases, and 15 bases lay in between.